The 11 T cell receptor beta chains presented below share a single source sample, sequenced in a study of cytomegalovirus exposure and HLA in healthy donors. PCR was performed using 60 Vbeta and 13 Jbeta primers. TCRdb's copy holds only in-frame clones and misses some; the assay was immunoSEQ multiplex PCR. The data contain approximately 100,000 clones, approximately 74% of them singletons. The sample consisted of PBMCs. The source of these receptors is a male donor in good health and CMV-seronegative.

The chain carries TRBV6-5 and TRBJ2-1, with 12 bases matching TRBD2. V gave up 6 bases and J gave up 5 bases; unmatched junction bases: 5. The germline CDR1 and CDR2 sequences are MNHEY and SVGAGI. The CDR3 runs 15 residues. The CDR3 protein is CASRIRLAGDNEQFF. DNA of the CDR3: TGTGCCAGCAGGATACGACTAGCGGGGGACAATGAGCAGTTCTTC.

The chain is built from TRBV11-2 and TRBJ1-3; 8 positions agree with TRBD1. This CDR3 region has 15 residues. Germline V gives CDR1 SGHAT, CDR2 FQNNGV. V was clipped by 5 bases and J by 0 bases; unmatched bases: 3. CDR3: CASSPGGVSGNTIYF. The CDR3 region has the DNA TGTGCCAGCAGCCCAGGGGGCGTCTCTGGAAACACCATATATTTT.

The chain combines TRBV5-1 with TRBJ1-4; TRBD1 aligns across 7 bases. The V gene end was trimmed by 5 bases and the J gene end by 6 bases; junction bases not matched to a gene: 4. CDR3 length: 13 residues. Germline assignment: CDR1 SGHRS and CDR2 YFSETQ. The CDR3 sequence is CASRRGTDEKLFF. The CDR3 nucleotides are TGCGCCAGCAGACGCGGGACAGATGAAAAACTGTTTTTT. Full variable domain (remainder filled in from reference TRBV5-1 and TRBJ1-4): KAGVTQTPRYLIKTRGQQVTLSCSPISGHRSVSWYQQTPGQGLQFLFEYFSETQRNKGNFPGRFSGRQFSNSRSEMNVSTLELGDSALYLCASRRGTDEKLFFGSGTQLSVL.

V and J are TRBV6-1 and TRBJ2-3; no definite D call. Germline CDR1 MNHNS, CDR2 SASEGT. The CDR3 is 17 residues long. Trimming pared 4 bases from V and 0 bases from J, leaving 17 bases between. CDR3 DNA sequence: TGTGCCAGCAGTGGGCGAAGACTCCATGGTAGCACAGATACGCAGTATTTT. Protein: CASSGRRLHGSTDTQYF.

The chain is built from TRBV25-1 and TRBJ1-1; no firm D call. From germline, CDR1 is MGHDK and CDR2 SYGVNS. There are 14 residues in the CDR3. V dropped 2 bases and J dropped 1 base, with 8 bases sitting between them. For the CDR3, the DNA is TGTGCCAGCAGTGAACTTCTCTCGAACACTGAAGCTTTCTTT. It codes for CASSELLSNTEAFF.

There are a few counts of this clone. The V gene is TRBV5-1, the J gene TRBJ2-1, with 14 bases fitting TRBD2. With V trimmed by 0 bases and J by 8 bases, 7 bases remained unmatched. CDR1 is SGHRS, CDR2 YFSETQ, per germline. This CDR3 has 17 amino acids. The CDR3 loop reads CASSLGLAGGPVDEQFF. The CDR3 DNA is TGCGCCAGCAGCTTGGGACTAGCGGGAGGGCCCGTTGATGAGCAGTTCTTC.

J is TRBJ1-4 and V is TRBV7-6; perhaps TRBD1 as D (6 bases). CDR3 size: 17 residues. Germline lookup yields CDR1 SGHVS and CDR2 FNYEAQ. Between the trimmed V and J ends, which lost 1 base and 5 bases, there was a span of 17 bases. DNA of the CDR3: TGTGCCAGCAGCTTAGGTTTCAGGGGACCTCAAAATGAAAAACTGTTTTTT. Translated, it gives CASSLGFRGPQNEKLFF.

On this clone itself: Different DNA sequences within this sample yield the same CDR3. This chain connects TRBV28 to TRBJ2-7; 10 bases match TRBD2. Germline lookup yields CDR1 MDHEN and CDR2 SYDVKM. This CDR3 is built from 15 residues. The V and J ends lost 1 base and 4 bases, in that order; junction bases with no gene match: 4. In nucleotides, the CDR3 is TGTGCCAGCAGTTTATCCCCTAGCGGGAGTTACGAGCAGTACTTC. Translated: CASSLSPSGSYEQYF.

V and J are TRBV4-3 and TRBJ2-1; tentatively, D is TRBD2 (6 bases). Trimming pared 0 bases from V and 0 bases from J, leaving 18 bases between. Looked up from germline, CDR1 is LGHNA and CDR2 is YSLEER. The CDR3 totals 19 residues. This chain's CDR3 is CASSQDIPAAGSSYNEQFF. Here the CDR3 DNA reads TGCGCCAGCAGCCAAGACATACCTGCGGCGGGGAGCTCCTACAATGAGCAGTTCTTC.

The chain employs TRBV15 and TRBJ2-3; possible D gene TRBD1, 6 bases. The CDR3 is 16 residues long. The V gene lost 3 bases and the J gene lost 8 bases, with 21 bases spanning the gap. Germline V CDR1 and CDR2: LNHNV, YYDKDF (reference sequence). The CDR3 sequence is CATSSPRTEGTGTQYF. CDR3 DNA: TGTGCCACCAGCAGCCCCCGGACAGAGGGGACGGGTACGCAGTATTTT.

This clone showed up just once. The chain is built from TRBV28 and TRBJ1-4; 8 bases line up with TRBD1. Germline V gene lookup returns CDR1 MDHEN and CDR2 SYDVKM. This CDR3 has 14 residues. V shed 7 bases, J shed 8 bases, and the junction held 9 bases outside the gene matches. CDR3 in amino acids: CASTGGAEEEKLFF. The DNA of the CDR3 is TGTGCCAGCACAGGGGGCGCCGAGGAGGAAAAACTGTTTTTT.